This TCR beta chain was captured in a study of CD8+ T cells in alopecia areata. Study as a whole: Treated individuals took tofacitinib by mouth, 5 to 10 mg twice daily. Affected scalp percentage gauged treated patients' severity.

Sequencing used cDNA as its template, made by extracting RNA and reverse transcribing it. Measured with immunoSEQ multiplex PCR; TCRdb has only the in-frame clones, and not every one. The profile shows roughly 100,000 clones, around 84% of them singletons. As for treatment: oral pan-JAK inhibitor, 5-10 mg twice daily. Study results and caveats: Significant decreases in scalp clonality and expanded CD8+ clones followed tofacitinib treatment.

A single count supports this clone. The antigen is unknown. The receptor was derived from a human donor with alopecia areata. Sequencing used CD8+ T cells sorted from blood, obtained at roughly week 30, from a patient treated with tofacitinib.

The CDR3 spells CASSFSRTEAHISYNEQFF. Written as DNA, the CDR3 is TGTGCCAGCAGCTTCTCCCGGACAGAGGCCCACATCTCCTACAATGAGCAGTTCTTC. This chain joins TRBV7-9 and TRBJ2-1; D might be TRBD1 (6 bases). The germline V gene has CDR1 SEHNR and CDR2 FQNEAQ (reference sequence). Trimming pared 3 bases from V and 0 bases from J, leaving 21 bases between. The CDR3 contains 19 residues.